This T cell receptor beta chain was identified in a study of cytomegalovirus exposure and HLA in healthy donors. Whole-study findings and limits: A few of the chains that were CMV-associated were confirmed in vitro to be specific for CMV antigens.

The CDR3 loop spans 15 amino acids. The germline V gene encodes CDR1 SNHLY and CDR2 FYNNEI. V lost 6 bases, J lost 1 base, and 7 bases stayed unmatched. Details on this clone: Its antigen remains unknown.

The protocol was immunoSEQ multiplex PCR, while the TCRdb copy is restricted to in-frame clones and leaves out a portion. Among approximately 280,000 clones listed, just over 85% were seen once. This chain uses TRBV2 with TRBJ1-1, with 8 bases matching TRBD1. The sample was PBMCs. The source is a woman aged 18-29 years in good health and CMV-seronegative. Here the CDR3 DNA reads TGTGCCAGCAGGGCTACGGGGACAGGGAACACTGAAGCTTTCTTT. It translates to CASRATGTGNTEAFF.